A single T cell receptor (beta chain) is shown here with its context. This entry is derived from a study of fetal regulatory T cell absence and autoimmunity. Turning to the study itself: IPEX patients had exocrine pancreas autoimmunity without clinical diabetes.

Looked up from germline, CDR1 is LGHNT and CDR2 is FRNRAP. Germline trimming cut 0 bases from V and 4 bases from J; bases unmatched to any gene: 7. CDR3 size: 16 residues. The survey-level immunoSEQ assay was used. Method: immunoSEQ multiplex PCR; TCRdb's copy keeps in-frame clones and lacks some. Here the sample spans approximately 94,000 clones, roughly 70% being singletons. The rearrangement links TRBV12-5 to TRBJ2-7; 9 bases match TRBD2. The receptor was derived from a male donor with IPEX syndrome. The sample taken for sequencing was pancreas tissue. Here the CDR3 reads CASGLVLAGDPYEQYF. DNA of the CDR3: TGTGCTAGTGGTTTGGTGTTAGCGGGAGATCCGTACGAGCAGTACTTC. Full variable domain (rest looked up from reference TRBV12-5 and TRBJ2-7): DARVTQTPRHKVTEMGQEVTMRCQPILGHNTVFWYRQTMMQGLELLAYFRNRAPLDDSGMPKDRFSAEMPDATLATLKIQPSEPRDSAVYFCASGLVLAGDPYEQYFGPGTRLTVT.